Given below is one T cell receptor beta chain in context. Clones were sequenced by immunoSEQ multiplex PCR, and TCRdb holds only the in-frame ones, with some missing. The sample consists of under 65,000 clones, less than 95% of them appearing once. These data originate in a study of control samples from healthy donors and cancer patients. The V gene lost 3 bases and the J gene lost 1 base, with 5 bases spanning the gap. The CDR3 sequence is 13 residues long. The chain recombines TRBV12-3 or TRBV12-4 with TRBJ2-3; D remains ambiguous. Sequenced: PBMCs. The sequence was obtained from a man aged 25-45 years with colorectal cancer. CDR3 sequence: CASSFKGTDTQYF. The DNA for the CDR3 is TGTGCCAGCAGTTTTAAGGGCACAGATACGCAGTATTTT.